Listed below are T cell receptor beta chains from one sample, sequenced in a study of cytomegalovirus exposure and HLA in healthy donors. The assay was immunoSEQ multiplex PCR, and TCRdb's table has in-frame clones only and misses some. The data show about 190,000 clones, 80% to 85% seen once. The sample taken for sequencing was PBMCs. These receptor sequences come from a man in his forties in good health and CMV-seropositive. CDR3s include the opening cysteine and the closing phenylalanine or tryptophan. The D gene is left open where the match is weak. Only some rows state a clone size, as once, few, many or a class for expanded clones.

d_call	v_call	j_call	clone_size	cdr3_aa	cdr3_nt
NA	TRBV6-5	TRBJ2-7	NA	CASSPPAGSSYEQYF	TGTGCCAGCAGTCCCCCGGCAGGCTCCTCCTACGAGCAGTACTTC
NA	TRBV5-1	TRBJ1-3	few	CASTQEYPGNTIYF	TGCGCCAGCACCCAAGAGTACCCTGGAAACACCATATATTTT
NA	TRBV7-6	TRBJ2-5	NA	CASQQNRYQETQYF	TGTGCCAGCCAACAAAACAGATACCAAGAGACCCAGTACTTC
NA	TRBV28	TRBJ2-6	NA	CASSLPGSGANVLTF	TGTGCCAGCAGTTTACCCGGCTCTGGGGCCAACGTCCTGACTTTC
NA	TRBV6-4	TRBJ2-3	NA	CASSDSVTDTQYF	TGTGCCAGCAGCGATAGCGTCACAGATACGCAGTATTTT
TRBD1	TRBV6-5	TRBJ1-3	NA	CASSYQGVPGNTIYF	TGTGCCAGCAGTTATCAGGGGGTTCCTGGAAACACCATATATTTT
NA	TRBV15	TRBJ2-2	NA	CATSGSGGELFF	TGTGCCACCAGCGGCAGCGGCGGGGAGCTGTTTTTT
TRBD1	TRBV29-1	TRBJ2-2	NA	CSVEGDRGGNTGELFF	TGCAGCGTTGAAGGGGACAGGGGCGGGAACACCGGGGAGCTGTTTTTT
TRBD1	TRBV18	TRBJ2-7	few	CASSPAGTGGSYEQYF	TGTGCCAGCTCACCTGCTGGGACAGGGGGTTCCTACGAGCAGTACTTC
TRBD1	TRBV27	TRBJ2-7	NA	CASSLLRTGTYEQYF	TGTGCCAGCAGTTTACTTCGGACAGGGACCTACGAGCAGTACTTC
NA	TRBV7-2	TRBJ2-7	once	CASSLRGGFGGGYEQYF	TGTGCCAGCAGCTTAAGGGGAGGGTTCGGGGGCGGCTACGAGCAGTACTTC
NA	TRBV30	TRBJ1-1	NA	CAWSVRSGTEAFF	TGTGCCTGGAGTGTACGGTCGGGAACTGAAGCTTTCTTT
TRBD2	TRBV2	TRBJ2-1	NA	CASKTSGYNEQFF	TGTGCCAGCAAAACTAGCGGGTATAATGAGCAGTTCTTC
NA	TRBV29-1	TRBJ2-7	once	CSVATGTYEQYF	TGCAGCGTTGCGACCGGGACCTACGAGCAGTACTTC
NA	TRBV7-9	TRBJ2-5	NA	CASSISQGTETQYF	TGTGCCAGCAGCATATCACAGGGTACGGAGACCCAGTACTTC
TRBD1	TRBV10-2	TRBJ2-5	NA	CASSEEQGQETQYF	TGCGCCAGCAGTGAGGAACAGGGGCAAGAGACCCAGTACTTC
NA	TRBV5-6	TRBJ2-5	NA	CASSLAAGAQETQYF	TGTGCCAGCAGCTTGGCCGCGGGGGCCCAAGAGACCCAGTACTTC
TRBD2	TRBV5-1	TRBJ2-1	NA	CASSAELAGGPQPPFF	TGCGCCAGCAGCGCCGAACTAGCGGGGGGGCCTCAACCTCCGTTCTTC
NA	TRBV15	TRBJ2-7	NA	CATSRQGTEQYF	TGTGCCACCAGCAGACAGGGGACGGAGCAGTACTTC
TRBD1	TRBV30	TRBJ1-5	few	CAWRGQGISQPQHF	TGTGCCTGGAGGGGACAGGGGATTAGTCAGCCCCAGCATTTT